The 3 T cell receptor beta chains presented below share a single source sample, sequenced in a study of metastatic and nonmetastatic thyroid tumors. The entire patient cohort was treatment-naive prior to thyroid surgery. TCRdb re-clonotyped the PCR reads via MiXCR. The sample holds about 27,000 clones, around 16% seen once. Sequenced input: blood. The receptors were gathered from a male donor with papillary thyroid cancer or a benign thyroid nodule (not recorded which). Some clones in this sample may be carry-over from other donors' samples.

In its sample, this clone was seen a few times. The rearrangement uses TRBV11-1 and TRBJ2-2; 11 bases match TRBD1. Germline assignment: CDR1 SGHAT and CDR2 FQDESV (reference sequence). Trimming took 1 base from V and 6 from J; bases not matched to a gene: 7. The CDR3 covers 17 residues. The CDR3 region is CASSLGRGQGGAGELFF. The DNA of the CDR3 is TGTGCCAGCAGCTTAGGCCGGGGACAGGGGGGAGCCGGGGAGCTGTTTTTT.

This clone occurred many times. The rearrangement uses TRBV5-4 and TRBJ1-2; the D gene is possibly TRBD1 (6 bases). The CDR3 contains 14 residues. Looked up from germline, CDR1 is SGHNT and CDR2 is YYREEE (reference sequence). V dropped 4 bases and J dropped 4 bases, with 14 bases sitting between them. The CDR3 DNA is TGTGCCAGCAGCCGATCCGACAGGTCCTATGGCTACACCTTC. Translation: CASSRSDRSYGYTF.

This clone was detected ten times or more. Other DNA sequences in the same sample also yield this CDR3. This rearrangement joins TRBV9 to TRBJ2-2, with 11 nucleotides matching TRBD2. CDR3 length: 18 amino acids. The V gene's germline CDR1 is SGDLS and CDR2 YYNGEE. Germline trimming cut 0 bases from V and 3 bases from J; bases unmatched to any gene: 7. CDR3 coding DNA: TGTGCCAGCAGCGTAGTGTTTAGCGGGAGGGACGACACCGGGGAGCTGTTTTTT. Protein product: CASSVVFSGRDDTGELFF.